This TCR beta chain comes out of a study of Ad26.COV2.S vaccination and SARS-CoV-2 variants. As for the study in general: Donor was in the COV1001 Ad26.COV2.S trial arm. Ad26.COV2.S given intramuscularly, once or twice 56 days apart. Findings of the study overall: Comparable non-spike TCR breadth was observed in vaccine and placebo recipients.

Germline V lookup: CDR1 SGHRS, CDR2 YFSETQ. Trimming cost V 4 bases and J 5 bases, with 13 bases left between them. The CDR3 loop spans 14 amino acids. Concerning this clone: Antigen: not known.

The table came from immunoSEQ multiplex PCR; TCRdb's copy has only in-frame clones and leaves some out. The data contain about 350,000 clones, about 89% of them singletons. The treatment here: over 15 received Ad26.COV2.S at low or high dose, single or two shots; about 5 received placebo; per-sample allocation not given. The samples date from day 63 after the first vaccine or placebo injection. Vaccination employed an Ad26 vector expressing the Wuhan-strain SARS-CoV-2 spike. Sample: peripheral blood, taken in a trial of Ad26.COV2.S vaccine versus placebo. V gene TRBV5-1 combines with J gene TRBJ2-1, with D tentatively TRBD1 (6 bases). The sequence came from a person aged 18-60 years who received the Ad26.COV2.S COVID-19 vaccine or a placebo. The CDR3: CASSAGDNNNEQFF. In DNA, the CDR3 is TGCGCCAGCAGCGCAGGGGACAACAACAATGAGCAGTTCTTC.